This entry lists 21 T cell receptor beta chains sequenced from one sample in a study of radiation and T cells in renal cell carcinoma. Some clones are missing from TCRdb's copy, which holds only in-frame ones; the method was immunoSEQ multiplex PCR. The sample holds about 13,000 clones, around 30% seen once. Treatment defined: 15 Gy SBRT to primary tumor, nephrectomy 4 weeks later. This specimen consisted of tumor tissue, obtained from a patient whose treatment included radiotherapy and nephrectomy. These TCRs come from a man in his fifties or sixties with renal cell carcinoma.

The V and J genes are TRBV4-2 and TRBJ1-1, with unresolved D. This CDR3 has 14 residues. Germline V gives CDR1 LGHNA, CDR2 YNFKEQ. Trimming cost V 3 bases and J 1 base, with 9 bases left between them. CDR3 amino acids: CASSQGKENTEAFF. In nucleotides, the CDR3 is TGTGCCAGCAGCCAGGGCAAGGAGAACACTGAAGCTTTCTTT.

This clone was recorded a few times. The chain couples TRBV5-1 to TRBJ2-3, with a possible D match to TRBD2 (5 bases). The V end was cut by 3 bases, the J end by 0 bases, with 5 bases between. From germline, CDR1 is SGHRS and CDR2 YFSETQ. The CDR3 is 13 residues long. The CDR3 coding sequence is TGCGCCAGCAGCTGGACTAGCACAGATACGCAGTATTTT. This encodes CASSWTSTDTQYF.

This chain connects TRBV5-6 to TRBJ1-2, with D hard to call. V lost 4 bases and J 4 bases, leaving 17 bases between the germline ends. The CDR3 length is 15 residues. Germline V lookup: CDR1 SGHDT, CDR2 YYEEEE. This CDR3 reads CASSPGREDAYGYTF. CDR3 DNA sequence: TGTGCCAGCAGCCCCGGGCGGGAGGATGCCTATGGCTACACCTTC.

The chain links TRBV11-2 to TRBJ2-7; D is possibly TRBD1 or TRBD2 (5 bases each). V lost 1 base to trimming and J lost 7 bases, with 17 bases between them. CDR3 size: 15 residues. Germline V gene data show CDR1 as SGHAT and CDR2 as FQNNGV. The CDR3 protein is CASSLGGIPWGEQYV. The CDR3 DNA is TGTGCCAGCAGCTTAGGAGGGATACCCTGGGGGGAGCAGTACGTC.

This rearrangement joins TRBV30 to TRBJ1-2; 9 bases fit TRBD1. The CDR3 extends over 16 amino acids. Germline V lookup: CDR1 GTSNPN, CDR2 SVGIG (reference sequence). V trimming: 3 bases; J trimming: 0 bases; junction bases outside the gene matches: 8. CDR3 nucleotide sequence: TGTGCCTGGAGCGAGGACAGGGGAGGAACTAACTATGGCTACACCTTC. Translation: CAWSEDRGGTNYGYTF.

This clone was observed at least ten times. V gene TRBV2 combines with J gene TRBJ2-3, with 13 bases identical to TRBD2. The CDR3 has 16 residues. J was trimmed by 3 bases and V by 6 bases; bases with no gene match: 6. Germline V CDR1 and CDR2: SNHLY, FYNNEI. The chain's CDR3 is CASRVRLAGGTDTQYF. CDR3 sequence (DNA): TGTGCCAGCAGGGTCCGACTAGCGGGAGGAACAGATACGCAGTATTTT. Filled out from reference TRBV2 and TRBJ2-3, the complete variable domain reads EPEVTQTPSHQVTQMGQEVILRCVPISNHLYFYWYRQILGQKVEFLVSFYNNEISEKSEIFDDQFSVERPDGSNFTLKIRSTKLEDSAMYFCASRVRLAGGTDTQYFGPGTRLTVL.

This clone has more than one count but fewer than ten. The CDR3 sequence is CASSKTRGLVRWTQYF. The CDR3 DNA is TGTGCCAGCAGCAAAACCCGGGGCCTGGTCAGGTGGACCCAGTACTTC. The chain recombines TRBV7-8 with TRBJ2-5, with D tentatively TRBD1 or TRBD2 (5 bases each). Per the germline V gene, CDR1 is SGHVS and CDR2 is FQNEAQ. The ends were cut back, 5 bases at V and 7 bases at J, with 23 bases in the middle. The CDR3 loop spans 16 amino acids.

This chain joins TRBV2 and TRBJ1-2; D gene unclear. V was trimmed by 1 base and J by 4 bases, leaving 4 bases between them. Germline CDR1 SNHLY, CDR2 FYNNEI. This CDR3 is 12 amino acids long. CDR3 protein: CASSEDIYGYTF. For the CDR3, the DNA is TGTGCCAGCAGTGAAGACATCTATGGCTACACCTTC.

By share, this clone counts as medium-sized. V gene TRBV7-3 combines with J gene TRBJ2-1, with 12 bases lining up with TRBD2. The CDR3 is 15 residues long. With V trimmed by 5 bases and J by 2 bases, 1 base remained unmatched. The germline V gene has CDR1 SGHTA and CDR2 FQGTGA. CDR3 sequence (DNA): TGTGCCAGCAGCCCTAGCGGGAGGGCCTACAATGAGCAGTTCTTC. This translates into CASSPSGRAYNEQFF.

The chain couples TRBV2 to TRBJ1-2, with D perhaps TRBD1 (5 bases). Trimming cost V 2 bases and J 3 bases, with 10 bases left between them. Germline V lookup: CDR1 SNHLY, CDR2 FYNNEI. This CDR3 spans 14 amino acids. The CDR3 loop reads CASSERDPYYGYTF. The CDR3, as DNA: TGTGCCAGCAGTGAAAGGGACCCTTACTATGGCTACACCTTC.

By its share, this clone is medium-sized. The V call is TRBV6-5, the J call TRBJ1-2, with D possibly being TRBD1 (5 bases). CDR3 length equals 14 residues. Germline V gives CDR1 MNHEY, CDR2 SVGAGI. V was cut by 2 bases and J by 7 bases, with 14 bases left in between. CDR3: CASSYGGGLAGYTF. DNA of the CDR3: TGTGCCAGCAGTTACGGTGGGGGTCTGGCTGGCTACACCTTC.

In DNA form, the CDR3 reads TGTGCCAGCAGTGACGGTCAGAAAACCTACGAGCAGTACTTC. Translation gives CASSDGQKTYEQYF. V and J are TRBV6-4 and TRBJ2-7; D remains ambiguous. The CDR3 totals 14 residues. The germline V and J ends were trimmed by 2 bases and 2 bases, with 10 bases remaining between them. Germline V gives CDR1 MRHNA, CDR2 SNTAGT.

This clone turned up a few times. The rearrangement joins TRBV2 to TRBJ2-4; D is unresolved. CDR3 length: 13 residues. The ends were cut back, 2 bases at V and 6 bases at J, with 8 bases in the middle. CDR1 and CDR2 from the germline V gene are SNHLY and FYNNEI. This CDR3 reads CASSETVTNIQYF. The CDR3 bases are TGTGCCAGCAGTGAAACGGTAACAAACATTCAGTACTTC.

This clone was found a few times. The chain is built from TRBV25-1 and TRBJ2-1; 8 bases are shared with TRBD2. V dropped 2 bases and J dropped 7; count of bases not matched to a gene: 4. This CDR3 contains 14 residues. CDR1 is MGHDK and CDR2 is SYGVNS in the germline V gene. The CDR3 reads CASSEAGGGNEQFF. Written as DNA, the CDR3 is TGTGCCAGCAGTGAAGCGGGAGGTGGGAATGAGCAGTTCTTC.

This clone was detected many times. The rearrangement uses TRBV21-1 and TRBJ1-1. TRBV21-1 is assigned pseudogene status. CDR3 length equals 11 residues. The CDR3 DNA reads as TGTGCCAGCAGCAAAAGCCGGGGAGCTTTCTTT. It codes for CASSKSRGAFF.

This clone has more than one count but fewer than ten. The rearrangement uses TRBV29-1 and TRBJ1-1; 8 nucleotides agree with TRBD1. V gave up 7 bases and J gave up 10 bases; unmatched junction bases: 8. The CDR3 totals 11 residues. Germline-derived CDR1 and CDR2 are SQVTM and ANQGSEA. The chain's CDR3 is CSGQGAAGAFF. Written as DNA, the CDR3 is TGCAGCGGGCAGGGGGCGGCGGGAGCTTTCTTT.

The chain couples TRBV5-1 to TRBJ2-5; 10 bases match TRBD1. The trim removed 0 bases at V and 0 bases at J, leaving 2 bases unmatched. The CDR3 is 16 amino acids. The germline V gene encodes CDR1 SGHRS and CDR2 YFSETQ. CDR3 sequence reads: CASSLGTGGHQETQYF. CDR3 in DNA: TGCGCCAGCAGCTTGGGGACAGGGGGGCACCAAGAGACCCAGTACTTC.

In its sample, this clone was seen a few times. The chain uses TRBV6-4 and TRBJ2-6, with D possibly matching TRBD1 (6 bases). This CDR3 contains 15 residues. V lost 2 bases and J 3 bases, leaving 8 bases between the germline ends. Per germline, CDR1 MRHNA and CDR2 SNTAGT. For the CDR3, the DNA is TGTGCCAGCAGTGACAGGGGGAGTGGGGCCAACGTCCTGACTTTC. It is translated as CASSDRGSGANVLTF.

This clone was recorded a few times. This chain links TRBV6-1 with TRBJ1-5; TRBD1 agrees at 8 bases. The V segment lost 2 bases and the J segment 6 bases; nucleotides outside the gene matches: 3. This CDR3 contains 14 residues. The germline V gene encodes CDR1 MNHNS and CDR2 SASEGT. The CDR3 is CASSESGGFQPQHF. CDR3 sequence (DNA): TGTGCCAGCAGTGAATCAGGGGGCTTTCAGCCCCAGCATTTT.

The CDR3 loop reads CSVELTGTEAFF. CDR3 coding DNA: TGCAGCGTTGAATTGACGGGCACTGAAGCTTTCTTT. V gene TRBV29-1 combines with J gene TRBJ1-1, with unresolved D. CDR1 and CDR2 from the germline V gene are SQVTM and ANQGSEA. Trimming took off 2 bases at V and 4 bases at J, with 8 bases between the two ends. The CDR3 has 12 residues.

The chain couples TRBV7-9 to TRBJ2-2; D might be TRBD2 (6 bases). Trimming removed 4 bases at V and 0 bases at J, with 21 bases between. This CDR3 region has 19 residues. Germline CDR1 is SEHNR and CDR2 is FQNEAQ (reference sequence). In nucleotides, the CDR3 is TGTGCCAGCAGCTCCCCCTCTTTTTTAGCGGAGGCGAACACCGGGGAGCTGTTTTTT. This sequence encodes CASSSPSFLAEANTGELFF.